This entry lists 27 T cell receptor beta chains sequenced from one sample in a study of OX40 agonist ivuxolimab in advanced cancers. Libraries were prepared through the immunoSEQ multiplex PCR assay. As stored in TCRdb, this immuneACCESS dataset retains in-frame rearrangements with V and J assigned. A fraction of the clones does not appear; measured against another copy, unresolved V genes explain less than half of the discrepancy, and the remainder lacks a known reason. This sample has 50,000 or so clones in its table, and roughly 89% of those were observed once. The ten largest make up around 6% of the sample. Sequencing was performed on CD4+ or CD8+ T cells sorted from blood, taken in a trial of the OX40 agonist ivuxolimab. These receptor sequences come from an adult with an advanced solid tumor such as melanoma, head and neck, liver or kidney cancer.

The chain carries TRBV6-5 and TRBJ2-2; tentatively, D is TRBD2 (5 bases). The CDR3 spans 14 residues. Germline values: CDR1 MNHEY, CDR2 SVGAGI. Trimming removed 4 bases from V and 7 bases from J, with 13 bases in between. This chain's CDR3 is CASSWTVKNGELFF. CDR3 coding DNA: TGTGCCAGCAGTTGGACTGTCAAAAACGGGGAGCTGTTTTTT.

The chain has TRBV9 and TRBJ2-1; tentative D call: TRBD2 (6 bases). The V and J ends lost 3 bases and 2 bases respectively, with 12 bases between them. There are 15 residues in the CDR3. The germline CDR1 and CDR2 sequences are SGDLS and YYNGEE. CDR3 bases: TGTGCCAGCAGCGCCACTTCGGGGGCCTACAATGAGCAGTTCTTC. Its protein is CASSATSGAYNEQFF.

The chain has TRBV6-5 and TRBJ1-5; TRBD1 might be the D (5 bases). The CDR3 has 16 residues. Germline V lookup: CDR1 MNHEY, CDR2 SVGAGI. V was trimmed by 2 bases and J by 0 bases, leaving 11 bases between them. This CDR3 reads CASSYPGGYSNQPQHF. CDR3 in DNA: TGTGCCAGCAGTTACCCGGGGGGGTATAGCAATCAGCCCCAGCATTTT.

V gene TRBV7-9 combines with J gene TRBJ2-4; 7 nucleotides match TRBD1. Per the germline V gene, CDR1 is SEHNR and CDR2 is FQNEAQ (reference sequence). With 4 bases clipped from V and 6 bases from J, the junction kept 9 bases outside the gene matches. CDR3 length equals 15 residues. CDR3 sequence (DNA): TGTGCCAGCAGCTCTGACAGGGCCCGGGGAAACATTCAGTACTTC. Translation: CASSSDRARGNIQYF.

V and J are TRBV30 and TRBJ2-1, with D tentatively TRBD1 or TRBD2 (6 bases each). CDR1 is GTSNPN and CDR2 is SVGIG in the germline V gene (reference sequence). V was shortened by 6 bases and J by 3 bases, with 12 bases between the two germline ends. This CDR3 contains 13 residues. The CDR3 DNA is TGTGCCTGTCCCGGGGGCTACTACAATGAGCAGTTCTTC. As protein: CACPGGYYNEQFF.

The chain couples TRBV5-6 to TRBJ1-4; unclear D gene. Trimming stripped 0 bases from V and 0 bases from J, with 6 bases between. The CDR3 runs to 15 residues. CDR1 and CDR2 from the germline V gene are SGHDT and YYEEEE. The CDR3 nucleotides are TGTGCCAGCAGCTTGGTGTCAGCAACTAATGAAAAACTGTTTTTT. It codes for CASSLVSATNEKLFF.

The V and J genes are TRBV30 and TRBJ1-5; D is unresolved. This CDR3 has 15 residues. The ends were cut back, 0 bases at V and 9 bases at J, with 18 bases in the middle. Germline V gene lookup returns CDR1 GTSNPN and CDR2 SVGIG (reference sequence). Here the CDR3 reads CAWSVVGISFGPQHF. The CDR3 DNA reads TGTGCCTGGAGTGTGGTCGGGATCTCTTTCGGGCCCCAGCATTTT.

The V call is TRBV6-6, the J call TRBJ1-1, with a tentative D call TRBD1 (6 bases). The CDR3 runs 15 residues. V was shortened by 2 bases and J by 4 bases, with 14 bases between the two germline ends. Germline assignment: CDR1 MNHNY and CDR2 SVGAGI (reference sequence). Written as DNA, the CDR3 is TGTGCCAGCAGTTACACACAGGGTCTGGTCACTGAAGCTTTCTTT. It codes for CASSYTQGLVTEAFF.

CDR3 sequence reads: CASSPGRGENTEAFF. CDR3 in DNA: TGCGCCAGCAGCCCGGGGAGAGGGGAGAACACTGAAGCTTTCTTT. This chain links TRBV5-1 with TRBJ1-1, with a possible D match to TRBD1 (5 bases). The germline V and J ends were trimmed by 4 bases and 1 base, with 14 bases remaining between them. The CDR3 length is 15 residues. The V gene's germline CDR1 is SGHRS and CDR2 YFSETQ.

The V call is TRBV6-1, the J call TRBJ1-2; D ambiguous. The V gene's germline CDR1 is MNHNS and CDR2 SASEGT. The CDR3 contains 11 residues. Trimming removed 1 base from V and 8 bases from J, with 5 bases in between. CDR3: CASSEGTGYTF. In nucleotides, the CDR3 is TGTGCCAGCAGTGAAGGGACGGGCTACACCTTC.

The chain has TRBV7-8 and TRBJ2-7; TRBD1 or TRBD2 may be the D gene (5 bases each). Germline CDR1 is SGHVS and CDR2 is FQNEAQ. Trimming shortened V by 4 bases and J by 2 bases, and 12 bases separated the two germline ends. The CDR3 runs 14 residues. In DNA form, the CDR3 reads TGTGCCAGCAGCTCAAGGGACGCAGCCTACGAGCAGTACGTC. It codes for CASSSRDAAYEQYV.

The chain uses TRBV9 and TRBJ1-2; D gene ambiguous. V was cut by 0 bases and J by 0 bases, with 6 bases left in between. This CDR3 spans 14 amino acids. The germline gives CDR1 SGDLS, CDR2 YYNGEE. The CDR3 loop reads CASSVDGPNYGYTF. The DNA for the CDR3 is TGTGCCAGCAGCGTAGACGGACCTAACTATGGCTACACCTTC.

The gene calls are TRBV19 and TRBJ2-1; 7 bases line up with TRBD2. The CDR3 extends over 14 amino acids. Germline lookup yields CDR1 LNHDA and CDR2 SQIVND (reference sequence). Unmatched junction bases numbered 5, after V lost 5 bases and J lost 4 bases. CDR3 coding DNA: TGTGCCAGTAGTGCTAGCGGTCTATACAATGAGCAGTTCTTC. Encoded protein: CASSASGLYNEQFF. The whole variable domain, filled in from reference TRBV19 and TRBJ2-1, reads DGGITQSPKYLFRKEGQNVTLSCEQNLNHDAMYWYRQDPGQGLRLIYYSQIVNDFQKGDIAEGYSVSREKKESFPLTVTSAQKNPTAFYLCASSASGLYNEQFFGPGTRLTVL.

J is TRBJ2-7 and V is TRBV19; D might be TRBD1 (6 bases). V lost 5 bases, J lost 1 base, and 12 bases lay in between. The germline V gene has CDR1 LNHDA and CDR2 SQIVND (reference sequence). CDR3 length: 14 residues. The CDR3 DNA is TGTGCCAGTAGTTTAGCCGGGACATCCTACGAGCAGTACTTC. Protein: CASSLAGTSYEQYF. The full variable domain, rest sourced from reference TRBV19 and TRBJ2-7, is DGGITQSPKYLFRKEGQNVTLSCEQNLNHDAMYWYRQDPGQGLRLIYYSQIVNDFQKGDIAEGYSVSREKKESFPLTVTSAQKNPTAFYLCASSLAGTSYEQYFGPGTRLTVT.

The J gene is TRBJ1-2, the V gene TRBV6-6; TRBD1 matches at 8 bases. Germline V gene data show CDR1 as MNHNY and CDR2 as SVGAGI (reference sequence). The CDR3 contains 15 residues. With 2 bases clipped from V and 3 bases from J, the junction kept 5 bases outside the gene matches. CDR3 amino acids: CASSYPQGADYGYTF. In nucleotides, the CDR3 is TGTGCCAGCAGTTACCCGCAGGGGGCGGACTATGGCTACACCTTC.

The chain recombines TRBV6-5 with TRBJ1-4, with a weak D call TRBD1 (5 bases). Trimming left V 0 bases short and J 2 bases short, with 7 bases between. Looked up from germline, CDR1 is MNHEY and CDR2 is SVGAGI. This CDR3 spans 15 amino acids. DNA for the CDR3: TGTGCCAGCAGTTACTCGGGGGGGACTAATGAAAAACTGTTTTTT. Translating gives CASSYSGGTNEKLFF.

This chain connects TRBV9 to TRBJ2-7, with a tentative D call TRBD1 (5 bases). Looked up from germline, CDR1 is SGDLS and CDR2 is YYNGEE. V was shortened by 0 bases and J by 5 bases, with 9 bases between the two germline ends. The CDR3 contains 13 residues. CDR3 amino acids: CASSVEGNDEQYF. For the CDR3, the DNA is TGTGCCAGCAGCGTAGAGGGGAACGACGAGCAGTACTTC.

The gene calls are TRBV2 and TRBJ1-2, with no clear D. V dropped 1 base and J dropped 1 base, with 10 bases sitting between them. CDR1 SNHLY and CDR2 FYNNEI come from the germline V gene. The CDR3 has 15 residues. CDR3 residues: CASSEVASFNYGYTF. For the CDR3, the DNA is TGTGCCAGCAGTGAAGTGGCGAGCTTTAACTATGGCTACACCTTC. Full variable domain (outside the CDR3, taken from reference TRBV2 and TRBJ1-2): EPEVTQTPSHQVTQMGQEVILRCVPISNHLYFYWYRQILGQKVEFLVSFYNNEISEKSEIFDDQFSVERPDGSNFTLKIRSTKLEDSAMYFCASSEVASFNYGYTFGSGTRLTVV.

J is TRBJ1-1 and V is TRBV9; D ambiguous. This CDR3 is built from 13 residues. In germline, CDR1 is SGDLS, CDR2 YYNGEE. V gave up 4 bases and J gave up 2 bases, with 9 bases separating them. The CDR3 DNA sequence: TGTGCCAGCAGCTTGTGGGGAAACACTGAAGCTTTCTTT. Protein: CASSLWGNTEAFF. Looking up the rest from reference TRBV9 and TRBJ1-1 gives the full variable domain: DSGVTQTPKHLITATGQRVTLRCSPRSGDLSVYWYQQSLDQGLQFLIQYYNGEERAKGNILERFSAQQFPDLHSELNLSSLELGDSALYFCASSLWGNTEAFFGQGTRLTVV.

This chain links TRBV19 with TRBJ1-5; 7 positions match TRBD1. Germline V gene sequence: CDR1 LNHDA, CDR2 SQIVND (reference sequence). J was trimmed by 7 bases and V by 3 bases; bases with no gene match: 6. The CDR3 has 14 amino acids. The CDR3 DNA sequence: TGTGCCAGTAGTATGACAGGGATGGGACAGCCCCAGCATTTT. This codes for CASSMTGMGQPQHF.

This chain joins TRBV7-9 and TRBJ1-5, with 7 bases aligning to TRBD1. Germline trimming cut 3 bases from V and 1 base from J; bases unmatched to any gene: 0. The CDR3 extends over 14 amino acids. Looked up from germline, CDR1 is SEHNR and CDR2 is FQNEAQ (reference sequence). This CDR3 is CASSLGQSNQPQHF. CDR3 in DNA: TGTGCCAGCAGCTTGGGACAGAGCAATCAGCCCCAGCATTTT.

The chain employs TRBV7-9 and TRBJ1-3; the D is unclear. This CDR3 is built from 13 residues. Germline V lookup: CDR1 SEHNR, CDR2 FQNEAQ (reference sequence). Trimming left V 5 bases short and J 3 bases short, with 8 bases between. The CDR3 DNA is TGTGCCAGCAGCGACGGACGTGGAAACACCATATATTTT. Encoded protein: CASSDGRGNTIYF.

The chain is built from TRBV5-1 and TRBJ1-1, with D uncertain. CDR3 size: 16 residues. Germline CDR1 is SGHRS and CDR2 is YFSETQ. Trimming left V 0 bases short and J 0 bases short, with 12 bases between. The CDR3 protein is CASSLGERYMNTEAFF. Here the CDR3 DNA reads TGCGCCAGCAGCTTGGGAGAACGGTACATGAACACTGAAGCTTTCTTT.

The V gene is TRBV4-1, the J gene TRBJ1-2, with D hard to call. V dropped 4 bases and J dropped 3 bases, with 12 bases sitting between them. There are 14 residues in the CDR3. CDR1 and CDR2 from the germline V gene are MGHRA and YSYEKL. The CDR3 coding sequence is TGCGCCAGCAGCCTACCCCAAAGGGACTATGGCTACACCTTC. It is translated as CASSLPQRDYGYTF.

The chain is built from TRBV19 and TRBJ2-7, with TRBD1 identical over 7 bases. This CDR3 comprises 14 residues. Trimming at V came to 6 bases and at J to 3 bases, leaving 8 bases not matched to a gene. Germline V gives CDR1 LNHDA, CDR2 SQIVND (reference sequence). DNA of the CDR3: TGTGCCAGTAGACAGACAGGGTACGGCTACGAGCAGTACTTC. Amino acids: CASRQTGYGYEQYF.

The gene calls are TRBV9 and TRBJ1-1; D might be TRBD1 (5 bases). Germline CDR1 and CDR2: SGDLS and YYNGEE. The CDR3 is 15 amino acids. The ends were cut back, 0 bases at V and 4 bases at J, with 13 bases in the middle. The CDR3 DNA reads TGTGCCAGCAGCGTAGCGGCAGGGTTGAGCACTGAAGCTTTCTTT. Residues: CASSVAAGLSTEAFF.

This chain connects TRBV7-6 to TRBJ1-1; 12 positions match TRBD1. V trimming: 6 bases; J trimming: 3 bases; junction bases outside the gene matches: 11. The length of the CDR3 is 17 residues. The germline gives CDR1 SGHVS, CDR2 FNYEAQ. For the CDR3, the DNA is TGTGCCAGCAGTTCCGGGACAGGGGGCGCGCTGGACACTGAAGCTTTCTTT. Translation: CASSSGTGGALDTEAFF.